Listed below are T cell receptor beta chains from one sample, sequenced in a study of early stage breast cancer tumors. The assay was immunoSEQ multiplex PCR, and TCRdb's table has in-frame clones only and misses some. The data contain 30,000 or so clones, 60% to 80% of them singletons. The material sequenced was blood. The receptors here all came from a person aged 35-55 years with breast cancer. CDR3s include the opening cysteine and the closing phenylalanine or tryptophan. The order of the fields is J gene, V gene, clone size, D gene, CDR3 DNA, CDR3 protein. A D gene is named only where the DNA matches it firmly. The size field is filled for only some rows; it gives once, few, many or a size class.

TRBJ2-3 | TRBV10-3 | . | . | TGTGCCATCAGTGAACCTCCTCCGGGGGGGGGACGAATGACAGGGGCGACAACAGATACGCAGTATTTT | CAISEPPPGGGRMTGATTDTQYF
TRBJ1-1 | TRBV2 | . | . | TGTGCCAGCAGTGAAGGGGGTGACTGGACTGAAGCTTTCTTT | CASSEGGDWTEAFF
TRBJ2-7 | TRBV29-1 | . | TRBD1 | TGCAGCGCAGGGACAGGGGGGTACGAGCAGTACTTC | CSAGTGGYEQYF
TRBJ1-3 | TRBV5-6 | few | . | TGTGCCAGCAGCCCCTTCTTCTTCGGGGGTGCTGGAAACACCATATATTTT | CASSPFFFGGAGNTIYF
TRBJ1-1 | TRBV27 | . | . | TGTGCCAGCAGTTTAAACTTCGGGGCGAACACTGAAGCTTTCTTT | CASSLNFGANTEAFF
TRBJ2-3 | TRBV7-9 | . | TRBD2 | TGTGCCAGCAGCGACCCCCCCCGGCTAGCGGGAGGGGATTGGGATACGCAGTATTTT | CASSDPPRLAGGDWDTQYF
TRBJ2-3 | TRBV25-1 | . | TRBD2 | TGTGCCAGCAGTGAATATAGCGGGAGGGCGGCAGATACGCAGTATTTT | CASSEYSGRAADTQYF
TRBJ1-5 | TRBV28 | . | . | TGTGCCAGCAGTTCTTTTATCTCGGGGGTTGCTCAGCCCCAGCATTTT | CASSSFISGVAQPQHF
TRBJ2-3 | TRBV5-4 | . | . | TGTGCCAGCAGCTTGGCCGGTGCCGCCACAGATACGCAGTATTTT | CASSLAGAATDTQYF
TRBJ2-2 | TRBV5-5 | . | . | TGTGCCAGCAGCTGGGTGAACACCGGGGAGCTGTTTTTT | CASSWVNTGELFF
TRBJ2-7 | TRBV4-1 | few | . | TGCGCCAGCAGCCAAACCACAGGGATGGGGCTCTCCTACGAGCAGTACTTC | CASSQTTGMGLSYEQYF
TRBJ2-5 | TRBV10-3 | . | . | TGTGCCATCAGTAACCCCGCCGACCCCGTGGGGACCCAGTACTTC | CAISNPADPVGTQYF
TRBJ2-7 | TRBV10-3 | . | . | TGTGCCATCACCAACGGGGACCAAACGAACGAGCAGTACTTC | CAITNGDQTNEQYF
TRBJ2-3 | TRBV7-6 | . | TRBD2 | TGTGCCAGCTCGAGCGGCGGTTCGGGACTAGCGGGTACAGATACGCAGTATTTT | CASSSGGSGLAGTDTQYF
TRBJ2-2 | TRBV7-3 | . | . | TGTGCCAGCAGCATTGTGGGTGGCAACACCGGGGAGCTGTTTTTT | CASSIVGGNTGELFF
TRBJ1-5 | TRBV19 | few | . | TGTGCCAGTAGTATTTGGGATCGGAGCAATCAGCCCCAGCATTTT | CASSIWDRSNQPQHF
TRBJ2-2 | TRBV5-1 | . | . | TGCGCCAGCAGCTTGGATGCGGGGAACACCGGGGAGCTGTTTTTT | CASSLDAGNTGELFF
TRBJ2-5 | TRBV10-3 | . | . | TGTGCCATCAGTGAGAGGCCAGGGGATGAGACCCAGTACTTC | CAISERPGDETQYF